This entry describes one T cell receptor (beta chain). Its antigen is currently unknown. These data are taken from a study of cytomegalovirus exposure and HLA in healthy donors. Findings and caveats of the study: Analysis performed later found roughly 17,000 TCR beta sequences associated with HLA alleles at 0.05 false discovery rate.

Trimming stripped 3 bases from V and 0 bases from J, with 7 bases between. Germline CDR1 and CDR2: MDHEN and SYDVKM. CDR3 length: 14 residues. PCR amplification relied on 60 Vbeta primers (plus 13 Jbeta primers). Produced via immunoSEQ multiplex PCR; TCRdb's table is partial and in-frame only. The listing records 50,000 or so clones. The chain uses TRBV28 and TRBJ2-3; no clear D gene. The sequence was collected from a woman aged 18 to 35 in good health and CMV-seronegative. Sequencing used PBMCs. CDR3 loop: CASSLVYSTDTQYF. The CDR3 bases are TGTGCCAGCAGTTTGGTCTATAGCACAGATACGCAGTATTTT.